The 5 T cell receptor beta chains given below trace back to one sample, sequenced in a study of T cells after yellow fever vaccination. TCRdb itself ran the 5' RACE reads through MiXCR, one entry per CDR3 protein. Of over 250,000 distinct CDR3 sequences listed, around 4.9% are singletons. The source material was CD4+ T cells sorted from PBMCs, sampled on the day of the yellow fever booster vaccination. All receptors come from a man aged 18 to 30 who received the YFV17D yellow fever vaccine.

This clonotype was recorded a few times. This chain links TRBV5-1 with TRBJ1-2; TRBD1 matches 9 bases. The CDR3 spans 15 residues. The germline CDR1 and CDR2 sequences are SGHRS and YFSETQ. The V segment lost 1 base and the J segment 12 bases; nucleotides outside the gene matches: 13. The CDR3 nucleotides are TGCGCCAGCAGCTTGTCCCCTCGGGACAGGGTGGTCCACACCTTC. Residues: CASSLSPRDRVVHTF.

This clonotype has just a few counts. The chain uses TRBV7-2 and TRBJ2-5; possible D gene TRBD2, 6 bases. Germline CDR1 is SGHTA and CDR2 is FQGNSA. The CDR3 extends over 13 amino acids. Trimming pared 8 bases from V and 3 bases from J, leaving 13 bases between. This chain's CDR3 is CASEAGRKETQYF. The CDR3 nucleotides are TGTGCCAGCGAGGCGGGGAGAAAAGAGACCCAGTACTTC.

This clonotype was picked up a small number of times. The chain couples TRBV29-1 to TRBJ2-3; 7 nucleotides align to TRBD2. Germline lookup yields CDR1 SQVTM and CDR2 ANQGSEA. The ends lost 7 bases at V and 3 bases at J; junction bases unmatched: 7. The CDR3 runs 13 residues. The CDR3 here is CSGGGEFTDTQYF. DNA for the CDR3: TGCAGCGGCGGGGGAGAATTTACAGATACGCAGTATTTT.

There are a few counts of this clonotype. The chain couples TRBV28 to TRBJ2-3; 8 bases line up with TRBD2. Germline V gene sequence: CDR1 MDHEN, CDR2 SYDVKM. CDR3 length equals 17 residues. After removal of 3 bases from V and 2 bases from J, the junction contained 10 bases not matched to a gene. CDR3 in amino acids: CASSLLGGGLLTDTQYF. CDR3 DNA: TGTGCCAGCAGTTTGTTGGGCGGGGGGCTTCTCACAGATACGCAGTATTTT.

There are a few counts of this clonotype. J is TRBJ2-7 and V is TRBV5-1, with D possibly matching TRBD2 (5 bases). Germline CDR1 and CDR2: SGHRS and YFSETQ. The CDR3 is made up of 13 amino acids. The V end lost 4 bases, the J end lost 3 bases, and 11 bases lay between the germline ends. In DNA, the CDR3 is TGCGCCAGCAGCCTTGGCGAGGGCTACGAGCAGTACGTC. Encoded protein: CASSLGEGYEQYV.